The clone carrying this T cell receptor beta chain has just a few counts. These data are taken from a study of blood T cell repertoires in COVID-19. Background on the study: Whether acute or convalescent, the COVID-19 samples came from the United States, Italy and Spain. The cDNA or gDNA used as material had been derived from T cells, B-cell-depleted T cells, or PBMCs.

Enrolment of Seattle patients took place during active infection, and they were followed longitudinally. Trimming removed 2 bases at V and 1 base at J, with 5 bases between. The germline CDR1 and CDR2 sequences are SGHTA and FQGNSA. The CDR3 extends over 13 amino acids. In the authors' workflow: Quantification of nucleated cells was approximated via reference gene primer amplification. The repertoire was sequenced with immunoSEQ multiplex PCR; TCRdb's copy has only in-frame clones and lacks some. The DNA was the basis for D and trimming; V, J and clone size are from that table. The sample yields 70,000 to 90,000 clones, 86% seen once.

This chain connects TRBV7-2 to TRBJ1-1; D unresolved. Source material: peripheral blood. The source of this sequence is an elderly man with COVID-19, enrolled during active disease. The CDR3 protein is CASSLQENTEAFF. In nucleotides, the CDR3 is TGTGCCAGCAGCTTACAGGAGAACACTGAAGCTTTCTTT.